The 30 T cell receptor beta chains given below trace back to one sample, sequenced in a study of shared T cell receptors in the human thymus. Libraries were prepared by immunoSEQ multiplex PCR; TCRdb keeps only in-frame clonotypes and omits some of them. The sample has about 660,000 clones; roughly 90% are singletons. A further study also used this sample, focusing on human thymus T cells.

The sequenced sample was thymocytes. Receptor source: a boy in the first two years of life with a congenital heart defect.

A few counts support this clone. This chain uses TRBV19 with TRBJ1-5; 8 nucleotides line up with TRBD1. Germline V CDR1 and CDR2: LNHDA, SQIVND (reference sequence). The CDR3 sequence is 17 residues long. J was trimmed by 4 bases and V by 4 bases; bases with no gene match: 12. As DNA, the CDR3 is TGTGCCAGTAGTACAAGCCCGGGCAGGGGGCTTAATCAGCCCCAGCATTTT. This encodes CASSTSPGRGLNQPQHF.

This sequence joins TRBV29-1 and TRBJ2-5, with 10 bases fitting TRBD2. J lost 4 bases, V lost 6 bases, and 11 bases had no gene match. There are 15 residues in the CDR3. CDR1 is SQVTM, CDR2 ANQGSEA, per germline. Written as DNA, the CDR3 is TGCAGCGTACCTTCCAGCGGGGGGGGGCCAGAGACCCAGTACTTC. This codes for CSVPSSGGGPETQYF.

The chain employs TRBV27 and TRBJ2-7; the D gene is possibly TRBD2 (6 bases). From germline, CDR1 is MNHEY and CDR2 SMNVEV (reference sequence). The V and J ends lost 5 bases and 2 bases respectively, with 13 bases between them. CDR3 length: 14 amino acids. The CDR3 protein is CASSAVSSAYEQYF. The CDR3 DNA reads TGTGCCAGCAGTGCCGTCTCTAGCGCCTACGAGCAGTACTTC.

For the CDR3, the DNA is TGTGCCAGCGAGACTAGCGGGAGGGCCAAGGGGCCAGGGGAGCTGTTTTTT. It yields the protein CASETSGRAKGPGELFF. The rearrangement joins TRBV25-1 to TRBJ2-2; 14 nucleotides match TRBD2. The CDR3 contains 17 residues. The J segment lost 8 bases and the V segment lost 8 bases, leaving 13 bases of the junction unmatched. Germline CDR1 reads MGHDK; CDR2 reads SYGVNS.

Points on this clone: Lacking the conserved final phenylalanine or tryptophan, this CDR3 likely reflects a read error. No DNA is shown, since the ends of the CDR3 on it are uncertain; the CDR3 is the one TCRdb lists. V is TRBV28 and J is TRBJ1-1; the DNA was not used to check the table's D call, TRBD1. The CDR3 adds up to 13 amino acids, both ends counted. Germline values: CDR1 MDHEN, CDR2 SYDVKM. CDR3 protein: CASSLPGTGFAPV.

V usage is TRBV15 and J usage is TRBJ2-7; 7 nucleotides match TRBD1. Per germline, CDR1 LNHNV and CDR2 YYDKDF (reference sequence). The CDR3 covers 14 residues. Germline trimming cut 0 bases from V and 7 bases from J; bases unmatched to any gene: 6. The chain's CDR3 is CATSRDQGVGEQYF. CDR3 DNA sequence: TGTGCCACCAGCAGAGATCAGGGGGTGGGGGAGCAGTACTTC.

The chain joins TRBV7-9 to TRBJ2-1; D possibly corresponds to TRBD1 (6 bases). The V end was cut by 5 bases, the J end by 5 bases, with 13 bases between. Germline CDR1 SEHNR, CDR2 FQNEAQ (reference sequence). CDR3 size: 14 residues. CDR3 amino acids: CASSRGTGNNEQFF. Written as DNA, the CDR3 is TGTGCCAGCAGCCGAGGTACAGGGAACAATGAGCAGTTCTTC.

The CDR3 DNA follows: TGCGCCAGCAGCTCAACCCTTATAGCGGGAGAGCCCTACGAGCAGTACTTC. Its translation: CASSSTLIAGEPYEQYF. This sequence joins TRBV5-1 and TRBJ2-7; 9 nucleotides line up with TRBD2. Trimming removed 3 bases from V and 2 bases from J; junction bases left unmatched: 12. CDR3 length: 17 residues. The germline CDR1 and CDR2 sequences are SGHRS and YFSETQ.

CDR3 DNA: TGTGCCAGCAGCCCAGGTTCGAGGAGGGATCTAGCGGGGGCCTACGAGCAGTACTTC. It is translated as CASSPGSRRDLAGAYEQYF. The rearrangement joins TRBV7-2 to TRBJ2-7; 10 nucleotides line up with TRBD2. The CDR3 is 19 amino acids. Germline V lookup: CDR1 SGHTA, CDR2 FQGNSA. Trimming cost V 5 bases and J 2 bases; bases outside gene matches: 18.

The chain joins TRBV27 to TRBJ2-7; D is uncertain. The CDR3 runs to 13 residues. Trimming took 3 bases from V and 2 from J, leaving 8 bases between them. Germline CDR1 and CDR2: MNHEY and SMNVEV (reference sequence). The CDR3 is CASSFGAAYEQYF. Here the CDR3 DNA reads TGTGCCAGCAGTTTCGGCGCGGCCTACGAGCAGTACTTC.

This clone came up a few times. This chain joins TRBV7-6 and TRBJ2-7; TRBD1 aligns across 11 bases. CDR1 SGHVS and CDR2 FNYEAQ come from the germline V gene. This CDR3 region has 15 residues. Trimming cost V 3 bases and J 2 bases; bases outside gene matches: 3. CDR3 sequence reads: CASSLRDRGAYEQYF. The CDR3, as DNA: TGTGCCAGCAGCTTGCGGGACAGGGGGGCCTACGAGCAGTACTTC.

The gene calls are TRBV30 and TRBJ2-7; 12 nucleotides agree with TRBD2. Germline V lookup: CDR1 GTSNPN, CDR2 SVGIG (reference sequence). The CDR3 spans 14 residues. The ends lost 1 base at V and 13 bases at J; junction bases unmatched: 11. The CDR3 sequence: CAWSEGTSGPAPYF. The CDR3 DNA follows: TGTGCCTGGAGTGAGGGGACTAGCGGGCCCGCCCCCTACTTC. The full variable domain, with the rest looked up from reference TRBV30 and TRBJ2-7, is SQTIHQWPATLVQPVGSPLSLECTVEGTSNPNLYWYRQAAGRGLQLLFYSVGIGQISSEVPQNLSASRPQDRQFILSSKKLLLSDSGFYLCAWSEGTSGPAPYFGPGTRLTVT.

The chain couples TRBV28 to TRBJ2-7, with D hard to call. Trimming left V 8 bases short and J 1 base short, with 9 bases between. Germline V gene lookup returns CDR1 MDHEN and CDR2 SYDVKM. The CDR3 runs to 12 residues. The CDR3 coding sequence is TGTGCCAGCCTCAAGCTTTCCTACGAGCAGTACTTC. It encodes CASLKLSYEQYF.

The genes are TRBV25-1 and TRBJ1-1; D is unclear. CDR3 length: 13 residues. The V gene lost 4 bases and the J gene lost 2 bases, with 8 bases spanning the gap. The V gene's germline CDR1 is MGHDK and CDR2 SYGVNS. The CDR3 bases are TGTGCCAGCAGTGCCCCCGGTAACACTGAAGCTTTCTTT. Its translation: CASSAPGNTEAFF.

The rearrangement joins TRBV30 to TRBJ1-1, with TRBD1 matching over 7 bases. V dropped 0 bases and J dropped 5; count of bases not matched to a gene: 18. The CDR3 contains 18 residues. From germline, CDR1 is GTSNPN and CDR2 SVGIG (reference sequence). The CDR3 region is CAWSVGRDSENPGTEAFF. CDR3 DNA sequence: TGTGCCTGGAGTGTAGGCCGGGACAGCGAAAACCCGGGGACTGAAGCTTTCTTT.

CDR3 protein: CASGLPQDRSSGDGQPQHF. The DNA of the CDR3 is TGTGCTAGTGGCCTCCCGCAGGACAGGTCCTCCGGGGACGGTCAGCCCCAGCATTTT. V usage is TRBV12-5 and J usage is TRBJ1-5, with 7 nucleotides matching TRBD1. V was pared by 6 bases and J by 6 bases, with 23 bases of the junction left unmatched. Germline V gene data show CDR1 as LGHNT and CDR2 as FRNRAP. This CDR3 spans 19 amino acids. The whole variable domain, filled in from reference TRBV12-5 and TRBJ1-5, reads DARVTQTPRHKVTEMGQEVTMRCQPILGHNTVFWYRQTMMQGLELLAYFRNRAPLDDSGMPKDRFSAEMPDATLATLKIQPSEPRDSAVYFCASGLPQDRSSGDGQPQHFGDGTRLSIL.

A note on this clone: One junction end does not reproduce the germline sequence, and a read error may be involved. This chain uses TRBV7-7 with TRBJ2-3; TRBD1 matches 9 bases. The germline V gene encodes CDR1 SSHAT and CDR2 FNYEAQ (reference sequence). The CDR3 extends over 14 amino acids. The DNA for the CDR3 is TGTGCTAGCAGCCGGGACAGGGAGGCAGATACGCAGTATTTT. It is translated as CASSRDREADTQYF.

The rearrangement links TRBV5-4 to TRBJ2-1, with TRBD2 identical over 13 bases. The CDR3 runs 16 residues. Germline-derived CDR1 and CDR2 are SGHNT and YYREEE (reference sequence). J gave up 7 bases and V 3 bases, and 7 bases lay outside the gene matches. CDR3 in amino acids: CASSSSGGLAGNEQFF. DNA of the CDR3: TGTGCCAGCAGCTCTTCCGGGGGACTAGCGGGGAATGAGCAGTTCTTC.

V and J are TRBV9 and TRBJ1-5; 7 bases are shared with TRBD1. This CDR3 has 14 amino acids. Germline CDR1 and CDR2: SGDLS and YYNGEE. V shed 4 bases and J 4 bases; nucleotides not matched to a gene: 5. DNA for the CDR3: TGTGCCAGCAGCCGCCGGGACAGTAATCAGCCCCAGCATTTT. Translated: CASSRRDSNQPQHF.

This clone has just a few counts. The chain employs TRBV4-1 and TRBJ1-3; TRBD1 matches 7 bases. With 2 bases clipped from V and 4 bases from J, the junction kept 8 bases outside the gene matches. Germline assignment: CDR1 MGHRA and CDR2 YSYEKL. The CDR3 spans 16 residues. CDR3 sequence reads: CASSQPDRVGGNTIYF. CDR3 nucleotide sequence: TGCGCCAGCAGCCAACCTGACAGGGTGGGCGGAAACACCATATATTTT.

This clone was seen a single time. The chain uses TRBV4-1 and TRBJ2-5; possibly TRBD2 for D (5 bases). The CDR3 is 18 residues long. Trimming cost V 0 bases and J 0 bases, with 17 bases left between them. Germline values: CDR1 MGHRA, CDR2 YSYEKL. CDR3 nucleotide sequence: TGCGCCAGCAGCCAAGAGGGTGGGTTAGCGCCGGACCAAGAGACCCAGTACTTC. It codes for CASSQEGGLAPDQETQYF.

The chain has TRBV7-2 and TRBJ2-2; no clear D gene. The CDR3 contains 12 residues. The germline V gene encodes CDR1 SGHTA and CDR2 FQGNSA. V gave up 1 base and J gave up 8 bases, with 5 bases separating them. The CDR3 nucleotides are TGTGCCAGCAGCTTAGTTCGGGGGGAGCTGTTTTTT. Translating it yields CASSLVRGELFF.

To note about this clone: An end of the junction does not agree with germline; a read error may underlie this. The J gene is TRBJ2-4, the V gene TRBV29-1; 9 nucleotides match TRBD2. Germline V CDR1 and CDR2: SQVTM, ANQGSEA. The CDR3 covers 11 residues. CDR3 protein: CSVERSGSLDF. As DNA, the CDR3 is TGCAGCGTTGAACGTAGCGGGAGTCTCGACTTC. The complete variable domain, with remaining parts taken from reference TRBV29-1 and TRBJ2-4, reads SAVISQKPSRDICQRGTSLTIQCQVDSQVTMMFWYRQQPGQSLTLIATANQGSEATYESGFVIDKFPISRPNLTFSTLTVSNMSPEDSSIYLCSVERSGSLDFGAGTRLSVL.

The chain joins TRBV6-4 to TRBJ2-1; the match to TRBD2 covers 8 bases. Trimming took 3 bases from V and 6 from J; bases not matched to a gene: 7. This CDR3 spans 15 amino acids. The V gene's germline CDR1 is MRHNA and CDR2 SNTAGT. The CDR3, as DNA: TGTGCCAGCAGTGAACGGGGGACTAGTTCCAATGAGCAGTTCTTC. Amino acids: CASSERGTSSNEQFF.

The V and J genes are TRBV7-9 and TRBJ1-2; D remains ambiguous. CDR1 and CDR2 from the germline V gene are SEHNR and FQNEAQ (reference sequence). The CDR3 covers 15 residues. V dropped 1 base and J dropped 8 bases, with 17 bases sitting between them. The CDR3 sequence: CASSLEAGSTAGYTF. CDR3 nucleotides: TGTGCCAGCAGCTTAGAGGCGGGCTCCACCGCCGGCTACACCTTC.

The V and J genes are TRBV27 and TRBJ1-2, with D maybe TRBD1 (6 bases). Between the trimmed V and J ends, which lost 2 bases and 1 base, there was a span of 14 bases. There are 16 residues in the CDR3. Germline CDR1 reads MNHEY; CDR2 reads SMNVEV (reference sequence). CDR3 in amino acids: CASSLRGTSLNYGYTF. CDR3 nucleotide sequence: TGTGCCAGCAGTTTAAGGGGGACAAGCCTTAACTATGGCTACACCTTC.

The rearrangement joins TRBV14 to TRBJ2-7; tentative D call: TRBD2 (6 bases). The CDR3 totals 16 residues. CDR1 is SGHDN and CDR2 is FVKESK in the germline V gene. With 3 bases removed from V and 2 bases from J, the gap between germline ends came to 17 bases. The CDR3 sequence: CASSQGTGDGAYEQYF. The CDR3 DNA sequence: TGTGCCAGCAGCCAGGGGACGGGGGACGGAGCCTACGAGCAGTACTTC.

This sequence joins TRBV28 and TRBJ2-1, with TRBD2 identical over 11 bases. The CDR3 extends over 17 amino acids. J was trimmed by 8 bases and V by 3 bases; bases with no gene match: 12. The germline V gene encodes CDR1 MDHEN and CDR2 SYDVKM. CDR3 DNA: TGTGCCAGCAGTTTCCCCTCCACTAGCGGGAGTTGGTATGAGCAGTTCTTC. It specifies CASSFPSTSGSWYEQFF.

The V and J genes are TRBV28 and TRBJ2-2; 12 nucleotides line up with TRBD2. This CDR3 has 16 amino acids. Germline-derived CDR1 and CDR2 are MDHEN and SYDVKM. With 6 bases clipped from V and 7 bases from J, the junction kept 9 bases outside the gene matches. The CDR3 protein is CASSSLLAGGCGELFF. CDR3 DNA sequence: TGTGCCAGCAGCTCCTTACTAGCGGGAGGTTGCGGGGAGCTGTTTTTT.

This sequence joins TRBV7-2 and TRBJ2-2, with D tentatively TRBD2 (5 bases). With 7 bases removed from V and 2 bases from J, the gap between germline ends came to 23 bases. The germline V gene encodes CDR1 SGHTA and CDR2 FQGNSA. The CDR3 covers 18 residues. In DNA form, the CDR3 reads TGTGCCAGCACCCATATAGGGAGCGGAACCTTAAACACCGGGGAGCTGTTTTTT. Its translation is CASTHIGSGTLNTGELFF.